This T cell receptor (beta chain) was recovered during a study of cytomegalovirus exposure and HLA in healthy donors. Germline CDR1 SEHNR, CDR2 FQNEAQ (reference sequence). The CDR3 is 16 amino acids. It was with 60 Vbeta and 13 Jbeta primers that the PCR ran. Profiling relied on immunoSEQ multiplex PCR, and the TCRdb table lists in-frame clones only, not all of them. The table has approximately 190,000 clones, about four fifths seen once. Remarks on this clone: The antigen remains unidentified. The junction does not match germline at one end; this may be a read error.

Findings and limits, study-wide: Later analysis revealed greater clonal expansion in HLA-associated TCR beta chains than in equally common others.

The specimen was PBMCs. This clonotype was sampled from a woman between 25 and 40 years old in good health and CMV-seropositive. J is TRBJ1-4 and V is TRBV7-9; a possible D gene is TRBD1 (5 bases). CDR3 bases: TGTTCCAGCAGCTCATACCAGGGCGCAACTAATGAAAAACTGTTTTTT. It encodes CSSSSYQGATNEKLFF. The full variable domain, completed using reference TRBV7-9 and TRBJ1-4, is DTGVSQNPRHKITKRGQNVTFRCDPISEHNRLYWYRQTLGQGPEFLTYFQNEAQLEKSRLLSDRFSAERPKGSFSTLEIQRTEQGDSAMYLCSSSSYQGATNEKLFFGSGTQLSVL.